The present T cell receptor beta chain was sequenced within a study of shared clonotypes between healthy human individuals. The table came from immunoSEQ multiplex PCR; TCRdb's copy has only in-frame clones and leaves some out. The sample records about 2 million clones, about 95% being singletons. The study, taken as a whole, reports: Collection of samples was limited to blood; tissue repertoires likely differ. Generation probability values for non-shared clonotypes were lower than those for clonotypes shared by all four donors.

Naive CD8 cells, CD45RO-negative and positively selected for CCR7, excluded terminally differentiated effector memory CD45RA+ cells. CDR1 is DFQATT, CDR2 SNEGSKA, per germline (reference sequence). V gave up 6 bases and J gave up 5 bases, with 10 bases separating them. CDR3 length: 11 amino acids. In this sample, this clone turned up a few times. Its antigen is not known. The sample comprised naive CD8+ T cells sorted from blood. This clonotype was sampled from a man younger than 35 in good health. V and J are TRBV20-1 and TRBJ1-1; D remains unclear. As DNA, the CDR3 is TGCAGTGCCCCCCGGGTAACTGAAGCTTTCTTT. The encoded protein is CSAPRVTEAFF.